This T cell receptor beta chain was captured by sequencing in a study of T-cell reconstitution after alpha-beta-depleted transplantation in children. CDR3 length: 15 amino acids. V gave up 0 bases and J gave up 0 bases, with 6 bases separating them. The germline gives CDR1 SQVTM, CDR2 ANQGSEA. Using unique molecular identifiers, the investigators prepared the TCRbeta library. Using its own MiXCR run on the PCR reads, TCRdb lists one record per CDR3 protein. The sample yields around 380,000 distinct CDR3 sequences, about a tenth seen once. The clonotype comes from a human donor who donated a stem cell graft to a child with acute myeloid leukemia. V usage is TRBV29-1 and J usage is TRBJ2-6, with no clear D. The sequences come from PBMCs from the stem cell graft donor, collected from the stem cell graft. CDR3 in DNA: TGCAGCGTTGAAGATCCAGACTCTGGGGCCAACGTCCTGACTTTC. It is translated as CSVEDPDSGANVLTF.